The 29 T cell receptor beta chains below come from one sample, sequenced in a study of blood T cell repertoires in COVID-19. Assay used: immunoSEQ multiplex PCR; TCRdb lists only in-frame clones, some missing. This sample has around 250,000 clones; almost 85% occur once, and the top ten carry about 15%. What was sequenced was PBMCs or T cells enriched from blood (not recorded which). Source of these receptors: a man aged 40-50 years who had recovered from COVID-19.

V is TRBV19 and J is TRBJ2-5; perhaps TRBD1 as D (7 bases). In germline, CDR1 is LNHDA, CDR2 SQIVND (reference sequence). The CDR3 is 15 amino acids. V lost 8 bases and J lost 2, with 18 bases in between. CDR3 region: CASRRRDRHQETQYF. CDR3 in DNA: TGTGCCAGTCGCCGGCGGGACAGACATCAAGAGACCCAGTACTTC.

The chain recombines TRBV12-3 or TRBV12-4 with TRBJ1-1; perhaps TRBD1 as D (6 bases). Deletions cut 7 bases from V and 10 bases from J, with 19 bases between. This CDR3 region has 13 residues. CDR3 loop: CASTQGAGAVAFF. In DNA, the CDR3 is TGTGCCAGCACCCAAGGGGCAGGGGCGGTAGCTTTCTTT.

This chain uses TRBV6-5 with TRBJ2-1, with D uncertain. V dropped 2 bases and J dropped 2 bases, with 4 bases sitting between them. CDR1 and CDR2 (germline): MNHEY, SVGAGI. The CDR3 contains 13 residues. In DNA form, the CDR3 reads TGTGCCAGCAGTTACGACACCTACAATGAGCAGTTCTTC. Its translation: CASSYDTYNEQFF.

V gene TRBV5-4 combines with J gene TRBJ2-3, with D maybe TRBD2 (6 bases). CDR3 size: 15 residues. Deletions cut 4 bases from V and 4 bases from J, with 16 bases between. CDR1 is SGHNT and CDR2 is YYREEE in the germline V gene (reference sequence). The DNA for the CDR3 is TGTGCCAGCAGCCCGGGCCCGGGGGAAGCAGATACGCAGTATTTT. Translating it yields CASSPGPGEADTQYF.

The V and J genes are TRBV18 and TRBJ2-2; the match to TRBD1 covers 8 bases. The ends lost 4 bases at V and 5 bases at J; junction bases unmatched: 3. The CDR3 is 14 amino acids. Germline values: CDR1 KGHSH, CDR2 LQKENI. CDR3 in DNA: TGTGCCAGCTCACAAACAGGGGGAACCGGGGAGCTGTTTTTT. It encodes CASSQTGGTGELFF.

This chain joins TRBV5-8 and TRBJ2-3, with D possibly being TRBD2 (6 bases). Between the trimmed V and J ends, which lost 1 base and 10 bases, there was a span of 16 bases. The V gene's germline CDR1 is SGHTS and CDR2 YDEGEE. This CDR3 comprises 14 residues. This chain's CDR3 is CASSLYVVGEAQYF. CDR3 nucleotide sequence: TGTGCCAGCAGCTTGTACGTCGTGGGGGAGGCGCAGTATTTT.

CDR3: CASRPGGTNNYNEQFF. In nucleotides, the CDR3 is TGTGCCAGTAGGCCCGGAGGGACTAACAACTACAATGAGCAGTTCTTC. The chain is built from TRBV19 and TRBJ2-1; 7 nucleotides match TRBD2. Losses at the gene ends were 6 bases for V and 3 bases for J; bases not matched to a gene: 11. CDR3 size: 16 residues. Germline V lookup: CDR1 LNHDA, CDR2 SQIVND (reference sequence).

The J gene is TRBJ2-3, the V gene TRBV28; the D gene is possibly TRBD1 (6 bases). The CDR3 loop spans 14 amino acids. Germline CDR1 reads MDHEN; CDR2 reads SYDVKM. V was pared by 3 bases and J by 8 bases, with 15 bases between. CDR3 DNA sequence: TGTGCCAGCAGTTTGACGCCCATACAGGGTACGCAGTATTTT. Amino acid sequence: CASSLTPIQGTQYF.

The V call is TRBV4-3, the J call TRBJ1-6; 9 nucleotides line up with TRBD1. CDR3 length: 15 residues. The germline V gene encodes CDR1 LGHNA and CDR2 YSLEER. The V segment lost 4 bases and the J segment 9 bases; nucleotides outside the gene matches: 7. CDR3 DNA: TGCGCCAGCAGCCCCGGTGGACAGGGGACTTCACCCCTCCACTTT. Protein sequence: CASSPGGQGTSPLHF.

This clone was seen only a few times. The gene calls are TRBV5-3 and TRBJ1-4; TRBD1 is a possible D gene (5 bases). TRBV5-3 is identified as an open reading frame with a role that is uncertain. The CDR3 totals 16 residues. V lost 4 bases and J 6 bases, leaving 19 bases between the germline ends. The CDR3 loop reads CARSPNKDAGDEKLFF. The DNA for the CDR3 is TGTGCCAGAAGCCCCAATAAGGACGCGGGGGATGAAAAACTGTTTTTT.

The V and J genes are TRBV30 and TRBJ2-1; the D is unclear. Trimming stripped 0 bases from V and 6 bases from J, with 18 bases between. The CDR3 consists of 16 residues. Germline V gene lookup returns CDR1 GTSNPN and CDR2 SVGIG (reference sequence). The DNA of the CDR3 is TGTGCCTGGAGTGTACGACTTTCTTCAGTATTCAATGAGCAGTTCTTC. Protein product: CAWSVRLSSVFNEQFF.

The chain links TRBV3-1 (or the pseudogene TRBV3-2) to TRBJ1-1; D gene unclear. Looked up from germline, CDR1 is LGHDT and CDR2 is YNNKEL (reference sequence). V was trimmed by 1 base and J by 4 bases, leaving 7 bases between them. This CDR3 is built from 13 residues. The CDR3 loop reads CASSQGGGTEAFF. The CDR3 DNA reads as TGTGCCAGCAGCCAAGGAGGCGGCACTGAAGCTTTCTTT.

This clone was detected only a few times. This chain uses TRBV5-1 with TRBJ1-2; D is unclear. CDR3 length: 14 residues. V dropped 0 bases and J dropped 8 bases, with 14 bases sitting between them. Germline V gene sequence: CDR1 SGHRS, CDR2 YFSETQ. As DNA, the CDR3 is TGCGCCAGCAGCTTGGTCGGAGTGTTAACCGGCTACACCTTC. Its protein product is CASSLVGVLTGYTF. Complete variable domain (other parts from reference TRBV5-1 and TRBJ1-2): KAGVTQTPRYLIKTRGQQVTLSCSPISGHRSVSWYQQTPGQGLQFLFEYFSETQRNKGNFPGRFSGRQFSNSRSEMNVSTLELGDSALYLCASSLVGVLTGYTFGSGTRLTVV.

This chain joins TRBV3-1 (or the pseudogene TRBV3-2) and TRBJ1-3, with D hard to call. The length of the CDR3 is 13 residues. V was trimmed by 0 bases and J by 8 bases, leaving 8 bases between them. Germline values: CDR1 LGHDT, CDR2 YNNKEL (reference sequence). The CDR3 DNA reads TGTGCCAGCAGCCAAGACAGACGGGACACCATATATTTT. Translated, it gives CASSQDRRDTIYF.

The DNA of the CDR3 is TGTGCCAGCAGACCCGCTGGGGGGTACTCCTACGAGCAGTACTTC. This encodes CASRPAGGYSYEQYF. The V gene is TRBV28, the J gene TRBJ2-7; possibly TRBD2 for D (6 bases). V lost 6 bases and J lost 0, with 15 bases in between. Germline CDR1 is MDHEN and CDR2 is SYDVKM. The CDR3 is 15 amino acids. The full variable domain, with the rest looked up from reference TRBV28 and TRBJ2-7, is DVKVTQSSRYLVKRTGEKVFLECVQDMDHENMFWYRQDPGLGLRLIYFSYDVKMKEKGDIPEGYSVSREKKERFSLILESASTNQTSMYLCASRPAGGYSYEQYFGPGTRLTVT.

V and J are TRBV6-5 and TRBJ2-7, with a tentative D call TRBD1 (6 bases). The CDR3 loop spans 15 amino acids. The V end lost 6 bases, the J end lost 6 bases, and 21 bases lay between the germline ends. CDR1 is MNHEY, CDR2 SVGAGI, per germline. Here the CDR3 DNA reads TGTGCCAGCAGCGCCATCCGGACAGCCCCCGGCGAGCAGTACTTC. Its protein product is CASSAIRTAPGEQYF.

CDR3 sequence (DNA): TGTGCCAGCAGCCAAAGAGGCTCGGCCACCGGGGAGCTGTTTTTT. Its protein product is CASSQRGSATGELFF. The V and J genes are TRBV11-1 and TRBJ2-2; no reliable D call. This CDR3 is 15 amino acids long. V was trimmed by 5 bases and J by 4 bases, leaving 14 bases between them. The germline V gene has CDR1 SGHAT and CDR2 FQDESV (reference sequence). The entire variable domain, with the rest obtained from reference TRBV11-1 and TRBJ2-2, is as follows: EAEVAQSPRYKITEKSQAVAFWCDPISGHATLYWYRQILGQGPELLVQFQDESVVDDSQLPKDRFSAERLKGVDSTLKIQPAELGDSAMYLCASSQRGSATGELFFGEGSRLTVL.

The CDR3 nucleotides read TGTGCCAGTCAAGGGGCCTTTGGTGAGCAGTTCTTC. This translates into CASQGAFGEQFF. The chain carries TRBV6-4 and TRBJ2-1; D might be TRBD1 (5 bases). CDR1 and CDR2 (germline): MRHNA, SNTAGT. V was clipped by 9 bases and J by 9 bases, with 15 bases between them. CDR3 size: 12 residues.

The rearrangement joins TRBV20-1 to TRBJ1-1, with 9 bases matching TRBD1. V shed 3 bases, J shed 5 bases, and the junction held 10 bases outside the gene matches. CDR3 length equals 15 residues. Germline loops: CDR1 DFQATT, CDR2 SNEGSKA (reference sequence). The CDR3 DNA follows: TGCAGTGCTAGTAGGACAGGGGCCCCGGATACTGAAGCTTTCTTT. This sequence encodes CSASRTGAPDTEAFF.

This clone appeared a few times. This rearrangement joins TRBV13 to TRBJ1-2; the D gene is possibly TRBD1 (6 bases). In germline, CDR1 is PRHDT, CDR2 FYEKMQ (reference sequence). The CDR3 length is 15 residues. The V end was cut by 2 bases, the J end by 1 base, with 11 bases between. Here the CDR3 DNA reads TGTGCCAGCAGCTTAAGGGGGGGCATTAACTATGGCTACACCTTC. Translating it yields CASSLRGGINYGYTF.

In its sample, this clone was seen once. The J gene is TRBJ1-2, the V gene TRBV6-5; the match to TRBD1 covers 9 bases. The CDR3 loop spans 14 amino acids. The germline V gene has CDR1 MNHEY and CDR2 SVGAGI. V lost 2 bases, J lost 7 bases, and 5 bases stayed unmatched. CDR3 region: CASSYGGQGGGYTF. The CDR3 DNA is TGTGCCAGCAGTTACGGGGGACAGGGCGGTGGCTACACCTTC.

CDR3 in amino acids: CASSDRDRGGETQYF. The CDR3 DNA reads TGTGCCAGTAGTGACCGGGACAGGGGAGGGGAGACCCAGTACTTC. The rearrangement joins TRBV19 to TRBJ2-5, with TRBD1 matching over 10 bases. The germline gives CDR1 LNHDA, CDR2 SQIVND (reference sequence). The CDR3 is made up of 15 amino acids. V lost 5 bases, J lost 5 bases, and 8 bases stayed unmatched.

CDR3 sequence reads: CASSPARLADNEQFF. The CDR3 bases are TGTGCCAGCTCCCCCGCGAGACTAGCTGACAATGAGCAGTTCTTC. V usage is TRBV28 and J usage is TRBJ2-1, with TRBD2 matching over 7 bases. V lost 8 bases to trimming and J lost 5 bases; unmatched junction nucleotides: 12. Looked up from germline, CDR1 is MDHEN and CDR2 is SYDVKM. The CDR3 consists of 15 residues.

This chain joins TRBV19 and TRBJ2-1; the D is unclear. The CDR3 spans 18 residues. With 2 bases removed from V and 0 bases from J, the gap between germline ends came to 17 bases. Germline V CDR1 and CDR2: LNHDA, SQIVND (reference sequence). In nucleotides, the CDR3 is TGTGCCAGTAGTATATCGTGGCAGGATAGTATCTCCTACAATGAGCAGTTCTTC. This encodes CASSISWQDSISYNEQFF.

About this clone itself: Other DNA sequences in the same sample also yield this CDR3. The J gene is TRBJ1-1, the V gene TRBV3-1 (or the pseudogene TRBV3-2), with 11 bases matching TRBD1. The germline CDR1 and CDR2 sequences are LGHDT and YNNKEL (reference sequence). Losses at the gene ends were 4 bases for V and 3 bases for J; bases not matched to a gene: 1. The length of the CDR3 is 14 residues. CDR3 DNA: TGTGCCAGCAGCCGGGACAGGGGGTACACTGAAGCTTTCTTT. It translates to CASSRDRGYTEAFF.

V gene TRBV13 combines with J gene TRBJ1-1; D unclear. The CDR3 covers 13 residues. From germline, CDR1 is PRHDT and CDR2 FYEKMQ (reference sequence). Trimming removed 1 base at V and 2 bases at J, with 5 bases between. CDR3 in DNA: TGTGCCAGCAGCTTAGAGACTAACACTGAAGCTTTCTTT. It encodes CASSLETNTEAFF.

This clone appeared a few times. The chain uses TRBV5-1 and TRBJ1-4, with TRBD1 matching over 7 bases. The germline CDR1 and CDR2 sequences are SGHRS and YFSETQ. Trimming took 0 bases from V and 8 from J; bases not matched to a gene: 13. The CDR3 contains 17 residues. CDR3 loop: CASSLGTGAARGEKLFF. In DNA, the CDR3 is TGCGCCAGCAGCTTGGGCACAGGGGCCGCGCGAGGGGAAAAACTGTTTTTT.

This clone was counted once. The rearrangement joins TRBV3-1 (or the pseudogene TRBV3-2) to TRBJ2-1, with 7 bases aligning to TRBD1. The CDR3 is 17 residues long. After removal of 0 bases from V and 3 bases from J, the junction contained 8 bases not matched to a gene. Germline V CDR1 and CDR2: LGHDT, YNNKEL (reference sequence). CDR3 DNA: TGTGCCAGCAGCCAAGAGACGGGACAGTACCTCTACAATGAGCAGTTCTTC. Protein sequence: CASSQETGQYLYNEQFF.

The chain links TRBV12-3 or TRBV12-4 to TRBJ1-5; D is uncertain. The CDR3 is 12 amino acids. V lost 2 bases and J lost 7, with 6 bases in between. CDR3 coding DNA: TGTGCCAGCAGTTTAAGCCCCCAGCCCCAGCATTTT. It translates to CASSLSPQPQHF.